This T cell receptor (beta chain) was recorded in a study of blood T cell repertoires in COVID-19. Study summary: Collection of acute and convalescent COVID-19 samples took place in the United States, Italy and Spain.

The ends were cut back, 3 bases at V and 7 bases at J, with 7 bases in the middle. Per the germline V gene, CDR1 is SNHLY and CDR2 is FYNNEI. The CDR3 runs to 12 residues. The protocol was immunoSEQ multiplex PCR, while the TCRdb copy is restricted to in-frame clones and leaves out a portion. The data contain around 210,000 clones, about four fifths of them seen just once; the ten biggest clones take up 7.5% to 9%. This clonotype was obtained from a woman older than 75 with COVID-19, enrolled during active disease. The chain has TRBV2 and TRBJ2-1; D is perhaps TRBD1 (5 bases). The sequenced sample was peripheral blood. The CDR3 is CASSDRVNEQFF. CDR3 nucleotide sequence: TGTGCCAGCAGTGACAGGGTGAATGAGCAGTTCTTC.